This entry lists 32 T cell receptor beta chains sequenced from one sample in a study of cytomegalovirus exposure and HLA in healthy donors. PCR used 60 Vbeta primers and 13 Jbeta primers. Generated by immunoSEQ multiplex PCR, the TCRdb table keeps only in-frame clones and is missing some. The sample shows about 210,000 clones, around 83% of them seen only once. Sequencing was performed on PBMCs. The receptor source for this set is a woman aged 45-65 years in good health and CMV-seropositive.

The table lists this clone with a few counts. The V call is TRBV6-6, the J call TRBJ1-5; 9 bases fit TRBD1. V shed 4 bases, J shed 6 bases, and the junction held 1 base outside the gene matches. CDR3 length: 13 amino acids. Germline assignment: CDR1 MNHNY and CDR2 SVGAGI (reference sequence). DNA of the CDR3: TGTGCCAGCAGTTCGGGACAGGGTCAGCCCCAGCATTTT. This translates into CASSSGQGQPQHF.

The CDR3 nucleotides read TGTGCCAGCAGTTTGCTTCCTGGGGGAGGAGGGGAAACCGGGGAGCTGTTTTTT. Amino acid sequence: CASSLLPGGGGETGELFF. The chain has TRBV28 and TRBJ2-2, with TRBD2 as a possible D gene (6 bases). The length of the CDR3 is 18 residues. Germline V gene lookup returns CDR1 MDHEN and CDR2 SYDVKM. Trimming cost V 3 bases and J 5 bases, with 22 bases left between them.

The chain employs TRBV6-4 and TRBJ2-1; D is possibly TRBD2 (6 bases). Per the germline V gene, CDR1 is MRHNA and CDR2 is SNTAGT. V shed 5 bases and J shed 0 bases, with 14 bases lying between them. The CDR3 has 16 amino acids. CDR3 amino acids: CASSPYRGSSYNEQFF. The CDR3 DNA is TGTGCCAGCAGTCCCTACCGGGGGAGCTCCTACAATGAGCAGTTCTTC.

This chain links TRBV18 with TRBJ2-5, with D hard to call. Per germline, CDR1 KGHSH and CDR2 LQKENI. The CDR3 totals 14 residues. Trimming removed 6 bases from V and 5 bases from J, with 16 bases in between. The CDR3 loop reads CASSLQSARETQYF. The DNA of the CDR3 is TGTGCCAGCTCCTTACAGTCTGCCAGGGAGACCCAGTACTTC.

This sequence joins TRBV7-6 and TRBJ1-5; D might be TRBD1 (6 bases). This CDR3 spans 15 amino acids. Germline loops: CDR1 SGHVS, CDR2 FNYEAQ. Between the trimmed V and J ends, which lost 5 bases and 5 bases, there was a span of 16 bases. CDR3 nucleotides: TGTGCCAGCAGCCTCAGGGGCGGGTCGGATCAGCCCCAGCATTTT. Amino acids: CASSLRGGSDQPQHF.

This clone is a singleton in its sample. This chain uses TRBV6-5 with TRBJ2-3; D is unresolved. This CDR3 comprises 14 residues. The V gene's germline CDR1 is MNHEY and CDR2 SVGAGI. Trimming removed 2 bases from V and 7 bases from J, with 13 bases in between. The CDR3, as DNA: TGTGCCAGCAGTTACGGCCCCGAAACGAATACGCAGTATTTT. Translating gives CASSYGPETNTQYF.

In DNA form, the CDR3 reads TGTGCCAGCAGCTTGGCGTACAGGGGGCAGGATTCGTATGGCTACACCTTC. Amino acids: CASSLAYRGQDSYGYTF. The chain uses TRBV5-8 and TRBJ1-2; 9 bases are a match to TRBD1. The trim removed 0 bases at V and 5 bases at J, leaving 11 bases unmatched. CDR3 length: 17 residues. CDR1 SGHTS and CDR2 YDEGEE come from the germline V gene. The whole variable domain, remainder taken from reference TRBV5-8 and TRBJ1-2, is EAGVTQSPTHLIKTRGQQATLRCSPISGHTSVYWYQQALGLGLQFLLWYDEGEERNRGNFPPRFSGRQFPNYSSELNVNALELEDSALYLCASSLAYRGQDSYGYTFGSGTRLTVV.

The CDR3 loop is CASSLAGTGGYEQYF. DNA of the CDR3: TGTGCCAGCAGCTTAGCCGGGACAGGGGGCTACGAGCAGTACTTC. This chain connects TRBV11-3 to TRBJ2-7; 11 positions match TRBD1. The trim removed 1 base at V and 3 bases at J, leaving 2 bases unmatched. This CDR3 has 15 amino acids. CDR1 SGHNT and CDR2 YENEEA come from the germline V gene.

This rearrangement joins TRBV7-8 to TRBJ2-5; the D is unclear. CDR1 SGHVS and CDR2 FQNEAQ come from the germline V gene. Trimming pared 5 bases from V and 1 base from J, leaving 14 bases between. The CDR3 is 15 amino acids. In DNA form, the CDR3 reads TGTGCCAGCAGCCCAGATGGGCTGGTCCAAGAGACCCAGTACTTC. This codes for CASSPDGLVQETQYF.

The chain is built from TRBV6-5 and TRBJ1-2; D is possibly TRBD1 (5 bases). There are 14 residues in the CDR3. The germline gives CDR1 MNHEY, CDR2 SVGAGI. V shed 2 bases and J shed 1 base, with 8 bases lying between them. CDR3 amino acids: CASSYTRDNYGYTF. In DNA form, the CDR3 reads TGTGCCAGCAGTTACACCAGGGATAACTATGGCTACACCTTC.

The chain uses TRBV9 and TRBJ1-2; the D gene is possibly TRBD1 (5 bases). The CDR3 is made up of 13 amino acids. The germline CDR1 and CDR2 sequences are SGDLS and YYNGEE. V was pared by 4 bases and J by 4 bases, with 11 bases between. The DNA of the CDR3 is TGTGCCAGCAGCCCCCTGGGGCCCTATGGCTACACCTTC. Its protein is CASSPLGPYGYTF.

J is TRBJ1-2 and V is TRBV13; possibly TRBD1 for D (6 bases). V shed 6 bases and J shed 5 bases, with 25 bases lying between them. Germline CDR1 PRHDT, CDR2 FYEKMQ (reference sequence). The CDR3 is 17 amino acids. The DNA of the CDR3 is TGTGCCAGCAGTATAAGGGGGAGTATCAGCCGGGCATATGGCTACACCTTC. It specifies CASSIRGSISRAYGYTF. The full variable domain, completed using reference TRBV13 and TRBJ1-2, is AAGVIQSPRHLIKEKRETATLKCYPIPRHDTVYWYQQGPGQDPQFLISFYEKMQSDKGSIPDRFSAQQFSDYHSELNMSSLELGDSALYFCASSIRGSISRAYGYTFGSGTRLTVV.

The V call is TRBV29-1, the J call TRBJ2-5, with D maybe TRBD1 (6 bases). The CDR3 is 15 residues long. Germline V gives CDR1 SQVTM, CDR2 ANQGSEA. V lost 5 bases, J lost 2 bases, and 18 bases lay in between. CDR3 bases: TGCAGCGTTACCGGTTCGGCAGGGGCACAAGAGACCCAGTACTTC. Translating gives CSVTGSAGAQETQYF.

The CDR3 loop reads CASSLDLGANVLTF. In DNA form, the CDR3 reads TGCGCCAGCAGCTTGGACTTGGGGGCCAACGTCCTGACTTTC. The chain recombines TRBV5-1 with TRBJ2-6; D unresolved. Germline V gives CDR1 SGHRS, CDR2 YFSETQ. The germline V and J ends were trimmed by 0 bases and 4 bases, with 5 bases remaining between them. The CDR3 runs to 14 residues.

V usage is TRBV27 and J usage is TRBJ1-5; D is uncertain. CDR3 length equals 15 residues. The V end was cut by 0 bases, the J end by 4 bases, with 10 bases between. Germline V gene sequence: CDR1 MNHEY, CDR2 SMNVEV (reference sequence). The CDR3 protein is CASSLSVGLNQPQHF. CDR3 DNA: TGTGCCAGCAGTTTATCGGTTGGCCTTAATCAGCCCCAGCATTTT.

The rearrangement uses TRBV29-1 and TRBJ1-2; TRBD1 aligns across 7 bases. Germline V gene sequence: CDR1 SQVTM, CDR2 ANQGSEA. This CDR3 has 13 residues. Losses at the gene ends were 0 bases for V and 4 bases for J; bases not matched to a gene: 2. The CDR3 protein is CSVEEAGGYGYTF. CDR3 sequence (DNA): TGCAGCGTTGAAGAGGCAGGGGGCTATGGCTACACCTTC. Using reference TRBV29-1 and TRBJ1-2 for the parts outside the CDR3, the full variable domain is SAVISQKPSRDICQRGTSLTIQCQVDSQVTMMFWYRQQPGQSLTLIATANQGSEATYESGFVIDKFPISRPNLTFSTLTVSNMSPEDSSIYLCSVEEAGGYGYTFGSGTRLTVV.

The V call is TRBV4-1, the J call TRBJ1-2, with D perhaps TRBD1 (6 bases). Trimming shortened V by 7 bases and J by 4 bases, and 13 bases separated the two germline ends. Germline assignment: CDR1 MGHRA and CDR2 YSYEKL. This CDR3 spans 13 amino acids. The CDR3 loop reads CASTTGFGYGYTF. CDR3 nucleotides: TGCGCCAGCACCACAGGGTTTGGCTATGGCTACACCTTC.

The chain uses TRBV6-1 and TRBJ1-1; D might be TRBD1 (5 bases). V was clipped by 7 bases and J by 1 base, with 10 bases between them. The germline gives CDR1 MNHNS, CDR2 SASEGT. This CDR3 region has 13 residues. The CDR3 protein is CASTTTGNTEAFF. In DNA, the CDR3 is TGTGCCAGCACCACCACAGGGAACACTGAAGCTTTCTTT.

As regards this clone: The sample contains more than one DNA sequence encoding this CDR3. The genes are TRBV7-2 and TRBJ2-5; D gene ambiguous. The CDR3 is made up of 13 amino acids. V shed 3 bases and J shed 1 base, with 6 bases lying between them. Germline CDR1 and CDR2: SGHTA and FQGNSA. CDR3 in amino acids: CASSFDSQETQYF. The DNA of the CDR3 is TGTGCCAGCAGCTTTGACTCCCAAGAGACCCAGTACTTC.

The DNA for the CDR3 is TGTGCCAGCAGCTTAGCCGGGGAGGAGGGGGCCCACTATGGCTACACCTTC. As protein: CASSLAGEEGAHYGYTF. The chain is built from TRBV7-9 and TRBJ1-2, with 7 bases matching TRBD1. J was trimmed by 3 bases and V by 0 bases; bases with no gene match: 10. Germline V gives CDR1 SEHNR, CDR2 FQNEAQ (reference sequence). CDR3 length: 17 amino acids.

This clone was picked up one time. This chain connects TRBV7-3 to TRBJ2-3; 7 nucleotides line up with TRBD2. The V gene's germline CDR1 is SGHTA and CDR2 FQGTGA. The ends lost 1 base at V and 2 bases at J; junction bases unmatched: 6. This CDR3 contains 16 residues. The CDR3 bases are TGTGCCAGCAGCTTAAACGGGGGAGGGGCCACAGATACGCAGTATTTT. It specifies CASSLNGGGATDTQYF.

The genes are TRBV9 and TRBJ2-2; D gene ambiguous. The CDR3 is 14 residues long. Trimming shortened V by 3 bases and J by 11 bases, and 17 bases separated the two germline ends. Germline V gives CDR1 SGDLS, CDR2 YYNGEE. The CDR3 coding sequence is TGTGCCAGCAGCGACTCTCTCACCTTCGAAGAGCTGTTTTTT. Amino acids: CASSDSLTFEELFF. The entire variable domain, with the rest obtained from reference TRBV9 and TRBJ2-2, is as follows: DSGVTQTPKHLITATGQRVTLRCSPRSGDLSVYWYQQSLDQGLQFLIQYYNGEERAKGNILERFSAQQFPDLHSELNLSSLELGDSALYFCASSDSLTFEELFFGEGSRLTVL.

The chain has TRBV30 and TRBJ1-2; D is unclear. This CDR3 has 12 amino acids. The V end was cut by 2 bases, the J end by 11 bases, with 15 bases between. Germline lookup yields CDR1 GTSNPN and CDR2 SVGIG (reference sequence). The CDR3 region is CAWSLPRGRYTF. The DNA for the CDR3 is TGTGCCTGGAGTTTACCCCGGGGAAGATACACCTTC.

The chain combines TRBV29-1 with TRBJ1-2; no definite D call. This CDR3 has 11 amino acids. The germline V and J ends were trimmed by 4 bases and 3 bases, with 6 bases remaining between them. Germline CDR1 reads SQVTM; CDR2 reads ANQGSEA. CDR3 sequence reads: CSVVSDYGYTF. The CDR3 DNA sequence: TGCAGCGTTGTATCAGACTATGGCTACACCTTC.

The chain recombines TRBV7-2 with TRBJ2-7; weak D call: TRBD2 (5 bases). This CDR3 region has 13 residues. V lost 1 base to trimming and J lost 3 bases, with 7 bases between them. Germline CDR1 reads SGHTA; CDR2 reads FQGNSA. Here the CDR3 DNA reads TGTGCCAGCAGCTTAGGACGGGACTACGAGCAGTACTTC. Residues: CASSLGRDYEQYF.

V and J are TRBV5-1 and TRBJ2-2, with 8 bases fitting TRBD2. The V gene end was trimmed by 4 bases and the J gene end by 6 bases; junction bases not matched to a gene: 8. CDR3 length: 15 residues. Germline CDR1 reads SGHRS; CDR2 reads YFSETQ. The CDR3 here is CASSESGGQAGELFF. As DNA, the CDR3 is TGCGCCAGCAGCGAGTCGGGAGGGCAGGCCGGGGAGCTGTTTTTT.

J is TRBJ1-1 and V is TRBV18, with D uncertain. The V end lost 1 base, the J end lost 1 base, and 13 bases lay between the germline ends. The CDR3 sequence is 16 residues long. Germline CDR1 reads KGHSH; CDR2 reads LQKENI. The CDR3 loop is CASSPRALGRNTEAFF. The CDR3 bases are TGTGCCAGCTCACCACGGGCCTTAGGTCGGAACACTGAAGCTTTCTTT.

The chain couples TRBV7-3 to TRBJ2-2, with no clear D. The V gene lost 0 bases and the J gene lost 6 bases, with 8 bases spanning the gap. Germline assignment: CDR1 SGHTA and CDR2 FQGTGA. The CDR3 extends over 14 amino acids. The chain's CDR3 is CASSLTISAGELFF. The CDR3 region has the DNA TGTGCCAGCAGCTTAACGATTAGTGCCGGGGAGCTGTTTTTT. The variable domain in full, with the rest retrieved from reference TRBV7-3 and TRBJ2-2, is GAGVSQTPSNKVTEKGKYVELRCDPISGHTALYWYRQSLGQGPEFLIYFQGTGAADDSGLPNDRFFAVRPEGSVSTLKIQRTERGDSAVYLCASSLTISAGELFFGEGSRLTVL.

CDR3 DNA sequence: TGTGCCACCAGAAGGGGACAGGGGAACTATGGCTACACCTTC. Translated, it gives CATRRGQGNYGYTF. This chain links TRBV15 with TRBJ1-2, with 10 bases fitting TRBD1. There are 14 residues in the CDR3. With V trimmed by 6 bases and J by 2 bases, 3 bases remained unmatched. Looked up from germline, CDR1 is LNHNV and CDR2 is YYDKDF (reference sequence).

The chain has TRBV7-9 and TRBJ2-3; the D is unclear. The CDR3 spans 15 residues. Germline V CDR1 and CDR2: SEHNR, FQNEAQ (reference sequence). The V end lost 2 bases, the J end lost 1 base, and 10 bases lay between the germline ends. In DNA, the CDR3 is TGTGCCAGCAGCTTACCACCTTCGGGCACAGATACGCAGTATTTT. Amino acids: CASSLPPSGTDTQYF.

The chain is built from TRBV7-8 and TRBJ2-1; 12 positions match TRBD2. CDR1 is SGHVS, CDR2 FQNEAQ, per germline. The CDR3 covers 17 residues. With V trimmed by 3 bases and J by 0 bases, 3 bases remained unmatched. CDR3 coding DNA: TGTGCCAGCAGCTTGAGGACTAGCGGGGTCTCCTACAATGAGCAGTTCTTC. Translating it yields CASSLRTSGVSYNEQFF.

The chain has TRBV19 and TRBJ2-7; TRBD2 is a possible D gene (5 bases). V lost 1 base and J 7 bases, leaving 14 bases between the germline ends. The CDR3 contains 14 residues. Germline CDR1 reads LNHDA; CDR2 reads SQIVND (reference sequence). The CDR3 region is CASSIAVGLGEQYF. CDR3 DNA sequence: TGTGCCAGTAGTATAGCGGTTGGACTGGGGGAGCAGTACTTC.